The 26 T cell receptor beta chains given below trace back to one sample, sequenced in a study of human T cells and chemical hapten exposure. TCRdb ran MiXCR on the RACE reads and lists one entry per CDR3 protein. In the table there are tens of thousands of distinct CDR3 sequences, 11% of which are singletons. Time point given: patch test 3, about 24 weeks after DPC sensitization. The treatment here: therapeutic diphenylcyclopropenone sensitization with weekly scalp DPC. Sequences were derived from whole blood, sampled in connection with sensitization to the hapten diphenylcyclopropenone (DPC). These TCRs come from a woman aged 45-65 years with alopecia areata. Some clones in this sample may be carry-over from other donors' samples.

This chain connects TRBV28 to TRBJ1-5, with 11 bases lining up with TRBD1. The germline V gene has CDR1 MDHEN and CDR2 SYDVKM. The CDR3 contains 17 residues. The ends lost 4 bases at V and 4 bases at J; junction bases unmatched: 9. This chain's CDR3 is CASSSYGTGGSNQPQHF. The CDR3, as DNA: TGTGCCAGCAGTTCTTACGGGACAGGGGGATCGAATCAGCCCCAGCATTTT.

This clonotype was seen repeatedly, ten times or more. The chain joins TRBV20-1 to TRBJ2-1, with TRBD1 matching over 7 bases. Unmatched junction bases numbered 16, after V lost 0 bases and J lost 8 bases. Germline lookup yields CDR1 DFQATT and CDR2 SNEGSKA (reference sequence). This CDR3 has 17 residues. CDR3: CSARDPTATGNQHEQFF. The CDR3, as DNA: TGCAGTGCTAGAGATCCTACGGCGACAGGGAATCAACATGAGCAGTTCTTC.

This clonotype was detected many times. Written as DNA, the CDR3 is TGTGCCAGCAGCTTACTAGCGGGAGAATGGGATACGCAGTATTTT. It translates to CASSLLAGEWDTQYF. The chain joins TRBV5-5 to TRBJ2-3, with 11 bases lining up with TRBD2. CDR3 length: 15 amino acids. Trimming removed 2 bases from V and 6 bases from J; junction bases left unmatched: 5. Germline loops: CDR1 SGHKS, CDR2 YYEKEE (reference sequence).

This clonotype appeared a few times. The CDR3, as DNA: TGTGCCATCAGTGATGAGTTGGCCAATCAGCCCCAGCATTTT. Translated: CAISDELANQPQHF. This chain joins TRBV10-3 and TRBJ1-5; D is undetermined. Between the trimmed V and J ends, which lost 3 bases and 3 bases, there was a span of 9 bases. Germline assignment: CDR1 ENHRY and CDR2 SYGVKD. The CDR3 spans 14 residues.

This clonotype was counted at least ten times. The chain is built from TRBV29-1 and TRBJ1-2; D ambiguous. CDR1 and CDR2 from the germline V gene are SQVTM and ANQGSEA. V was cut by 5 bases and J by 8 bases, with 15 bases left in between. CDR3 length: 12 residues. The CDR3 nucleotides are TGCAGCGTTAGGGAAATGGCGGGAGGCTACACCTTC. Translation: CSVREMAGGYTF.

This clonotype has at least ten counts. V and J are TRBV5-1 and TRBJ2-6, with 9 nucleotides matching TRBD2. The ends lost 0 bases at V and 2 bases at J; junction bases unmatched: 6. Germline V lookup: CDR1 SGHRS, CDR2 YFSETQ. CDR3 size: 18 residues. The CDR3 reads CASSLAVIAGAGANVLTF. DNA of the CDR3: TGCGCCAGCAGCTTGGCCGTTATAGCGGGAGCTGGGGCCAACGTCCTGACTTTC.

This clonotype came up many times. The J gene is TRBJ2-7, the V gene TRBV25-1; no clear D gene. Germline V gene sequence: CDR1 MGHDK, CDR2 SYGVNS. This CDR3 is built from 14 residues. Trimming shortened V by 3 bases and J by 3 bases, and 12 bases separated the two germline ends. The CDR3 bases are TGTGCCAGCAGTGACCCAGGTGACAACTACGAGCAGTACTTC. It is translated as CASSDPGDNYEQYF.

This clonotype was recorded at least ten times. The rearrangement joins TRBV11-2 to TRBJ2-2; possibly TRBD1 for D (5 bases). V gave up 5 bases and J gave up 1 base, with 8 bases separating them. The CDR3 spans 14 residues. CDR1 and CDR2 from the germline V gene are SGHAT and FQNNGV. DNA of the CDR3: TGTGCCAGCAGCCGAGACAGGAACACCGGGGAGCTGTTTTTT. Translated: CASSRDRNTGELFF.

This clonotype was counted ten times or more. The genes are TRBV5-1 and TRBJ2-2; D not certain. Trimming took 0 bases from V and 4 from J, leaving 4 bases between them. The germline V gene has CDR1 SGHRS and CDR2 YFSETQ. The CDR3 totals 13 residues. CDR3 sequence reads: CASSLDGTGELFF. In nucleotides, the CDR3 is TGCGCCAGCAGCTTGGATGGCACCGGGGAGCTGTTTTTT.

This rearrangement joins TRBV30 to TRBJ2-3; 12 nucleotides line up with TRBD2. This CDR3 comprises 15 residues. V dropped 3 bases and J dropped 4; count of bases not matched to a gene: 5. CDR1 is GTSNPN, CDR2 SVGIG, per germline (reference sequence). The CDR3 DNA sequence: TGTGCCTGGAGGCGACTAGCGGGAGAAGCAGATACGCAGTATTTT. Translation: CAWRRLAGEADTQYF. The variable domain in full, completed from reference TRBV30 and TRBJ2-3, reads SQTIHQWPATLVQPVGSPLSLECTVEGTSNPNLYWYRQAAGRGLQLLFYSVGIGQISSEVPQNLSASRPQDRQFILSSKKLLLSDSGFYLCAWRRLAGEADTQYFGPGTRLTVL.

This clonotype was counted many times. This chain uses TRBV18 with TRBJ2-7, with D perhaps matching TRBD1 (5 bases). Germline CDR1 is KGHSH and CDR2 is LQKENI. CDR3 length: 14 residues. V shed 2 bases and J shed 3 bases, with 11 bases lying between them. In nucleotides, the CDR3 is TGTGCCAGCTCACCAAGGCAGGGCAACTACGAGCAGTACTTC. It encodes CASSPRQGNYEQYF.

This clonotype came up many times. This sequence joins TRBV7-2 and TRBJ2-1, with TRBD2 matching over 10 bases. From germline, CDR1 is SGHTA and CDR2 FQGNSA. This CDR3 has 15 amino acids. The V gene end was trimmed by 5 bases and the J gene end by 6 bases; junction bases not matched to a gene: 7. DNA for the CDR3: TGTGCCAGCAGCAGCCTACTAGCGGGGAGCAATGAGCAGTTCTTC. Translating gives CASSSLLAGSNEQFF.

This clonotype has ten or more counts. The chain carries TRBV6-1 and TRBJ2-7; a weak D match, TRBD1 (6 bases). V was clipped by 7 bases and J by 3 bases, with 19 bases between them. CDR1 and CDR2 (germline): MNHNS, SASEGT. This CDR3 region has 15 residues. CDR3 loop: CASTVTIQGNYEQYF. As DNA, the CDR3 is TGTGCCAGCACCGTTACGATACAGGGAAACTACGAGCAGTACTTC.

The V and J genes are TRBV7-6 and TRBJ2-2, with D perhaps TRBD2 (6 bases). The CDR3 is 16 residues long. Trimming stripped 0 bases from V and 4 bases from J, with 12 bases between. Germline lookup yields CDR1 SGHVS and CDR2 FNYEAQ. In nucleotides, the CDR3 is TGTGCCAGCAGCTTAGCACGATCGGGGGTCACCGGGGAGCTGTTTTTT. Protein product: CASSLARSGVTGELFF.

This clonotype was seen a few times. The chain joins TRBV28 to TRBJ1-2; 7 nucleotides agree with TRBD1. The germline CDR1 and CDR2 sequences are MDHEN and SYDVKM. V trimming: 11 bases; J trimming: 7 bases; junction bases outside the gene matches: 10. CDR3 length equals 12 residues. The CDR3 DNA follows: TGTGCCGGGAGGGGACAGCTAACTGGCTACACCTTC. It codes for CAGRGQLTGYTF.

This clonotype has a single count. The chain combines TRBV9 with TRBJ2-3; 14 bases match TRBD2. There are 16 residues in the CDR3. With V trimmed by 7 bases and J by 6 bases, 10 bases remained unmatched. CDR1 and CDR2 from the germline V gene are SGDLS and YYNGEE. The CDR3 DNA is TGTGCCAGCGCCCTAGCCCGGACTAGCGGGAGGGATACGCAGTATTTT. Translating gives CASALARTSGRDTQYF.

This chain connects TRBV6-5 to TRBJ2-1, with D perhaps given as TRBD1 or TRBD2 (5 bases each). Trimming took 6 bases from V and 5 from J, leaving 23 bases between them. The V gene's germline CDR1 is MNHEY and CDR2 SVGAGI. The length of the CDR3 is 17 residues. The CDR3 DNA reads TGTGCCAGCAGCCCCGCTTTAAGTTCCGGGGCTAACAATGAGCAGTTCTTC. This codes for CASSPALSSGANNEQFF.

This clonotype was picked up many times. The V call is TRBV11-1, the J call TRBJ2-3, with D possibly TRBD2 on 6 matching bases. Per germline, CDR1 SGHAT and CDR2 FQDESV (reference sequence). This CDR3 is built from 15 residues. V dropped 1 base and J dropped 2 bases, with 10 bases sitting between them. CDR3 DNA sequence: TGTGCCAGCAGCTTAGTCGGCGGGAACACAGATACGCAGTATTTT. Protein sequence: CASSLVGGNTDTQYF. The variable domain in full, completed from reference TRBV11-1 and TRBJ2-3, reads EAEVAQSPRYKITEKSQAVAFWCDPISGHATLYWYRQILGQGPELLVQFQDESVVDDSQLPKDRFSAERLKGVDSTLKIQPAELGDSAMYLCASSLVGGNTDTQYFGPGTRLTVL.

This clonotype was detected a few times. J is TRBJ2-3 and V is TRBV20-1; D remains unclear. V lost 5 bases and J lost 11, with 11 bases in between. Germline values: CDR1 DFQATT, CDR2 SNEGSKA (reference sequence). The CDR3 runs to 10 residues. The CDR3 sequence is CSAGRLMQYF. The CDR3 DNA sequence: TGCAGTGCTGGCCGACTGATGCAGTATTTT.

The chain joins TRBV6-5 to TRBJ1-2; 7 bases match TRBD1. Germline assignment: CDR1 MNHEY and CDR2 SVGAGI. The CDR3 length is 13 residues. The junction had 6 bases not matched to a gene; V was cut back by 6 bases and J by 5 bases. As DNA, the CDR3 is TGTGCCAGCAGAAACAGGGGAGATTATGGCTACACCTTC. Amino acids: CASRNRGDYGYTF.

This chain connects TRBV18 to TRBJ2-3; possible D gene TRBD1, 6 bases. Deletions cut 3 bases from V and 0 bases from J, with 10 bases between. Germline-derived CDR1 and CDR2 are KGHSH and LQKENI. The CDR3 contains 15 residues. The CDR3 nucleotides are TGTGCCAGCTCACCTGACAGGTATAGCACAGATACGCAGTATTTT. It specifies CASSPDRYSTDTQYF.

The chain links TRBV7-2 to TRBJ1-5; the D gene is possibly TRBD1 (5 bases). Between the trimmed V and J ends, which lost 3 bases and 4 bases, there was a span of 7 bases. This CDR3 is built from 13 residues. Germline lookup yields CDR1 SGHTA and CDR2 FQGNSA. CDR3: CASSLGENQPQHF. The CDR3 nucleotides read TGTGCCAGCAGCTTGGGGGAGAATCAGCCCCAGCATTTT.

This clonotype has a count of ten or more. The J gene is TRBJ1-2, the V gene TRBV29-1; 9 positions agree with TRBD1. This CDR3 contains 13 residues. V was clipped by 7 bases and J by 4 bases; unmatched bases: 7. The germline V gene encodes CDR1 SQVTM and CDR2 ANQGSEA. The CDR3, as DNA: TGCAGCGCAGGACAGGGGTTAAGCTATGGCTACACCTTC. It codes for CSAGQGLSYGYTF. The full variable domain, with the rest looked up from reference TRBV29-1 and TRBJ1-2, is SAVISQKPSRDICQRGTSLTIQCQVDSQVTMMFWYRQQPGQSLTLIATANQGSEATYESGFVIDKFPISRPNLTFSTLTVSNMSPEDSSIYLCSAGQGLSYGYTFGSGTRLTVV.

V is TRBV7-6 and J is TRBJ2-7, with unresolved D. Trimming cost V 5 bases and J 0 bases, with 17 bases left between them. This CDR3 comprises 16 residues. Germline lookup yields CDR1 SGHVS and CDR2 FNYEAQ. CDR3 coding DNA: TGTGCCAGCAGCCAAGGAATTACCGCTGGCTCCTACGAGCAGTACTTC. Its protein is CASSQGITAGSYEQYF. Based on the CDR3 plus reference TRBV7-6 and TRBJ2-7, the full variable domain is GAGVSQSPRYKVTKRGQDVALRCDPISGHVSLYWYRQALGQGPEFLTYFNYEAQQDKSGLPNDRFSAERPEGSISTLTIQRTEQRDSAMYRCASSQGITAGSYEQYFGPGTRLTVT.

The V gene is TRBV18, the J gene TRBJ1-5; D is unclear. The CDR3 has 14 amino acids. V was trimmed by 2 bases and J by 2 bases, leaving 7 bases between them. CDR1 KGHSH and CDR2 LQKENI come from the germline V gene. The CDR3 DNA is TGTGCCAGCTCACCAAGGGAGGGCAATCAGCCCCAGCATTTT. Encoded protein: CASSPREGNQPQHF.

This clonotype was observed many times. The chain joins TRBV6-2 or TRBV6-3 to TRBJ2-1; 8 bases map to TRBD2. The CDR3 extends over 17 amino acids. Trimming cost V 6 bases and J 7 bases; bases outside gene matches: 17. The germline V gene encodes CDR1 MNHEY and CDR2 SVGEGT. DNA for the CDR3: TGTGCCAGCAGCCAAGGGTGGGGCAGCGGGAGTTGGAATGAGCAGTTCTTC. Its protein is CASSQGWGSGSWNEQFF.